The 29 T cell receptor beta chains below all came from one sample that was sequenced in a study of blood T cells in healthy people across ages. The second PCR ran about 6 to 11 cycles with a sample-barcoded 5' primer and J-beta primers. TCRdb re-derived calls from the 5' RACE reads in MiXCR, one entry per CDR3 protein. This sample has hundreds of thousands of distinct CDR3 sequences, with more than 45% found just once. Specimen: blood. The receptors were gathered from a young man in good health.

This clonotype appeared a few times. This chain connects TRBV4-2 to TRBJ2-1, with TRBD2 matching 8 bases. CDR1 and CDR2 (germline): LGHNA, YNFKEQ. With V trimmed by 3 bases and J by 9 bases, 19 bases remained unmatched. The CDR3 totals 18 residues. The CDR3 nucleotides read TGTGCCAGCAGCCATCTGAGCCTAGCGGGCGTCCGTTTCAGTGAGCAGTTCTTC. It is translated as CASSHLSLAGVRFSEQFF.

V is TRBV7-2 and J is TRBJ1-1, with 8 bases aligning to TRBD1. Germline CDR1 SGHTA, CDR2 FQGNSA. The length of the CDR3 is 15 residues. Trimming cost V 0 bases and J 6 bases; bases outside gene matches: 6. CDR3 DNA sequence: TGTGCCAGCAGCTTAGCGGCAGGGGGCAAATCTGAAGCTTTCTTT. Translating it yields CASSLAAGGKSEAFF.

V and J are TRBV10-2 and TRBJ2-7; a weak D match, TRBD1 (6 bases). Germline lookup yields CDR1 WSHSY and CDR2 SAAADI. V was cut by 6 bases and J by 0 bases, with 12 bases left in between. CDR3 length: 14 amino acids. This CDR3 is CASRTGTLSYEQYF. Here the CDR3 DNA reads TGCGCCAGCAGGACCGGGACACTCTCCTACGAGCAGTACTTC.

The chain is built from TRBV20-1 and TRBJ2-7; no clear D gene. From germline, CDR1 is DFQATT and CDR2 SNEGSKA (reference sequence). With 5 bases removed from V and 6 bases from J, the gap between germline ends came to 8 bases. The CDR3 is made up of 10 amino acids. The CDR3 spells CSALSVEQYF. The CDR3 bases are TGCAGTGCTTTGAGCGTCGAGCAGTACTTC.

The gene calls are TRBV5-1 and TRBJ2-5, with TRBD1 identical over 9 bases. V gave up 4 bases and J gave up 0 bases; unmatched junction bases: 4. CDR3 size: 15 residues. Germline V gene sequence: CDR1 SGHRS, CDR2 YFSETQ. CDR3 loop: CASSVQGAYQETQYF. CDR3 bases: TGCGCCAGCAGCGTACAGGGGGCGTACCAAGAGACCCAGTACTTC.

The V gene is TRBV15, the J gene TRBJ1-4; possibly TRBD1 for D (5 bases). The V gene lost 4 bases and the J gene lost 1 base, with 7 bases spanning the gap. The CDR3 is 14 residues long. The germline V gene encodes CDR1 LNHNV and CDR2 YYDKDF (reference sequence). The CDR3 DNA is TGTGCCACCAGCAACGACAGAACTAATGAAAAACTGTTTTTT. Its protein product is CATSNDRTNEKLFF. The full variable domain, completed using reference TRBV15 and TRBJ1-4, is DAMVIQNPRYQVTQFGKPVTLSCSQTLNHNVMYWYQQKSSQAPKLLFHYYDKDFNNEADTPDNFQSRRPNTSFCFLDIRSPGLGDTAMYLCATSNDRTNEKLFFGSGTQLSVL.

This clonotype was picked up one time. The genes are TRBV30 and TRBJ2-1; D remains unclear. V was cut by 3 bases and J by 0 bases, with 9 bases left in between. The germline gives CDR1 GTSNPN, CDR2 SVGIG (reference sequence). This CDR3 spans 14 amino acids. The CDR3 spells CAWRKVSSYNEQFF. The CDR3 bases are TGTGCCTGGAGGAAGGTGAGCTCCTACAATGAGCAGTTCTTC. The variable domain in full, with the rest retrieved from reference TRBV30 and TRBJ2-1, is SQTIHQWPATLVQPVGSPLSLECTVEGTSNPNLYWYRQAAGRGLQLLFYSVGIGQISSEVPQNLSASRPQDRQFILSSKKLLLSDSGFYLCAWRKVSSYNEQFFGPGTRLTVL.

This chain joins TRBV20-1 and TRBJ2-7; D gene ambiguous. CDR1 and CDR2 (germline): DFQATT, SNEGSKA (reference sequence). There are 13 residues in the CDR3. The CDR3 DNA follows: TGCAGCATGGACCGCGACCAACCCTACGAGCAGTACTTC. This translates into CSMDRDQPYEQYF.

The V call is TRBV28, the J call TRBJ1-2; 8 bases map to TRBD1. Unmatched junction bases numbered 10, after V lost 4 bases and J lost 3 bases. The CDR3 covers 16 residues. Germline V lookup: CDR1 MDHEN, CDR2 SYDVKM. CDR3 sequence: CASSSVGPDRDYGYTF. Written as DNA, the CDR3 is TGTGCCAGCAGTTCAGTCGGCCCGGACAGGGACTATGGCTACACCTTC.

The chain links TRBV30 to TRBJ2-6; D unresolved. The germline gives CDR1 GTSNPN, CDR2 SVGIG (reference sequence). CDR3 size: 14 residues. V lost 1 base, J lost 0 bases, and 4 bases lay in between. CDR3 sequence reads: CAWSANSGANVLTF. CDR3 DNA: TGTGCCTGGAGTGCAAACTCTGGGGCCAACGTCCTGACTTTC.

The chain has TRBV6-5 and TRBJ1-1; D is perhaps TRBD1 (5 bases). The CDR3 spans 15 residues. Germline V CDR1 and CDR2: MNHEY, SVGAGI. The V end was cut by 5 bases, the J end by 1 base, with 14 bases between. The CDR3 is CASSSEGVANTEAFF. The CDR3 coding sequence is TGTGCCAGCAGTAGTGAAGGGGTGGCGAACACTGAAGCTTTCTTT.

The rearrangement uses TRBV6-2 or TRBV6-3 and TRBJ2-5; D may be TRBD2 (6 bases). The CDR3 totals 15 residues. Germline V gene data show CDR1 as MNHEY and CDR2 as SVGEGT. V was pared by 6 bases and J by 11 bases, with 25 bases between. The CDR3 DNA reads as TGTGCCAGCAGACCCCCAACGGGGCGGGATAATGAGCAGTACTTC. Residues: CASRPPTGRDNEQYF.

This clonotype showed up just a few times. This sequence joins TRBV5-1 and TRBJ2-6, with D uncertain. The V end lost 1 base, the J end lost 1 base, and 6 bases lay between the germline ends. In germline, CDR1 is SGHRS, CDR2 YFSETQ. The CDR3 is 15 amino acids. CDR3 region: CASSLSYSGANVLTF. In DNA, the CDR3 is TGCGCCAGCAGCTTGTCTTATTCTGGGGCCAACGTCCTGACTTTC.

The chain is built from TRBV20-1 and TRBJ2-1; 7 positions agree with TRBD1. CDR1 is DFQATT and CDR2 is SNEGSKA in the germline V gene (reference sequence). With 5 bases clipped from V and 6 bases from J, the junction kept 4 bases outside the gene matches. The CDR3 is 12 amino acids. The CDR3 coding sequence is TGCAGTGCTCAACAGGGGATCAATGAGCAGTTCTTC. Protein product: CSAQQGINEQFF.

There are a few counts of this clonotype. The CDR3 bases are TGTGCCAGCAGGGGGGTAAATCAGCCCCAGCATTTT. Its translation is CASRGVNQPQHF. V usage is TRBV6-1 and J usage is TRBJ1-5, with D tentatively TRBD1 (5 bases). The germline V gene has CDR1 MNHNS and CDR2 SASEGT. The CDR3 runs 12 residues. V was cut by 6 bases and J by 4 bases, with 7 bases left in between.

This clonotype was observed at least ten times. This sequence joins TRBV6-6 and TRBJ2-1, with no clear D. V was clipped by 0 bases and J by 7 bases, with 7 bases between them. Germline values: CDR1 MNHNY, CDR2 SVGAGI (reference sequence). CDR3 length: 13 amino acids. DNA of the CDR3: TGTGCCAGCAGTTACTCGGACGGTAATGAGCAGTTCTTC. Amino acid sequence: CASSYSDGNEQFF.

The genes are TRBV7-2 and TRBJ1-2, with D uncertain. The length of the CDR3 is 13 residues. Trimming cost V 5 bases and J 4 bases, with 11 bases left between them. Germline-derived CDR1 and CDR2 are SGHTA and FQGNSA. CDR3 sequence: CASSPPEGYGYTF. The CDR3 coding sequence is TGTGCCAGCAGCCCGCCAGAGGGCTATGGCTACACCTTC.

The gene calls are TRBV7-2 and TRBJ2-7; 8 positions agree with TRBD1. The CDR3 contains 13 residues. V lost 6 bases and J lost 7; bases outside the gene matches: 8. Per germline, CDR1 SGHTA and CDR2 FQGNSA. This CDR3 is CASRGQVSGEQYF. The CDR3 DNA reads TGTGCCAGCAGGGGACAGGTCTCGGGTGAGCAGTACTTC.

J is TRBJ2-1 and V is TRBV28; 7 bases fit TRBD2. This CDR3 has 14 amino acids. Trimming removed 2 bases from V and 9 bases from J; junction bases left unmatched: 7. Germline values: CDR1 MDHEN, CDR2 SYDVKM. The DNA for the CDR3 is TGTGCCAGCAGTTTAGCGGGAGCTTTCGGTGAGCAGTTCTTC. Encoded protein: CASSLAGAFGEQFF.

The chain links TRBV20-1 to TRBJ2-1; 9 bases fit TRBD1. There are 16 residues in the CDR3. From germline, CDR1 is DFQATT and CDR2 SNEGSKA (reference sequence). Trimming removed 0 bases from V and 7 bases from J; junction bases left unmatched: 10. The CDR3, as DNA: TGCAGTGCTAGAGATCGGAAACAGGGGGCTTGGAATGAGCAGTTCTTC. Encoded protein: CSARDRKQGAWNEQFF.

The chain links TRBV6-1 to TRBJ1-6; D is uncertain. V was trimmed by 1 base and J by 8 bases, leaving 9 bases between them. The CDR3 covers 14 residues. Germline V CDR1 and CDR2: MNHNS, SASEGT. This CDR3 reads CASSEVEGYSPLHF. Here the CDR3 DNA reads TGTGCCAGCAGTGAAGTAGAAGGGTATTCACCCCTCCACTTT.

The chain uses TRBV7-9 and TRBJ2-1; D unclear. V dropped 5 bases and J dropped 13 bases, with 15 bases sitting between them. This CDR3 has 12 amino acids. In germline, CDR1 is SEHNR, CDR2 FQNEAQ (reference sequence). CDR3 region: CASSPLGNEQFF. The CDR3 coding sequence is TGTGCCAGCAGCCCCCTAGGGAACGAACAGTTCTTC. Drawing the rest from reference TRBV7-9 and TRBJ2-1, the complete variable domain is DTGVSQNPRHKITKRGQNVTFRCDPISEHNRLYWYRQTLGQGPEFLTYFQNEAQLEKSRLLSDRFSAERPKGSFSTLEIQRTEQGDSAMYLCASSPLGNEQFFGPGTRLTVL.

The chain uses TRBV13 and TRBJ1-2; 8 bases agree with TRBD1. The germline V gene has CDR1 PRHDT and CDR2 FYEKMQ (reference sequence). The CDR3 sequence is 13 residues long. With 5 bases clipped from V and 8 bases from J, the junction kept 7 bases outside the gene matches. The CDR3 DNA sequence: TGTGCCAGCAGCCCGGGGACAGGAGACGGCTACACCTTC. This encodes CASSPGTGDGYTF.

V gene TRBV9 combines with J gene TRBJ2-1; perhaps TRBD1 as D (6 bases). The ends were cut back, 5 bases at V and 0 bases at J, with 15 bases in the middle. The CDR3 runs to 16 residues. CDR1 and CDR2 (germline): SGDLS, YYNGEE. The CDR3 is CASSEQGTSSYNEQFF. In DNA form, the CDR3 reads TGTGCCAGCAGTGAACAGGGTACGAGCTCCTACAATGAGCAGTTCTTC.

The chain uses TRBV5-6 and TRBJ1-2; 9 positions agree with TRBD1. V trimming: 4 bases; J trimming: 3 bases; junction bases outside the gene matches: 7. From germline, CDR1 is SGHDT and CDR2 YYEEEE. This CDR3 comprises 15 residues. The CDR3 loop reads CASSLQGAVDYGYTF. CDR3 DNA sequence: TGTGCCAGCAGCCTACAGGGGGCGGTGGACTATGGCTACACCTTC.

This chain links TRBV7-8 with TRBJ2-1, with a possible D match to TRBD2 (7 bases). V was trimmed by 6 bases and J by 0 bases, leaving 18 bases between them. The length of the CDR3 is 17 residues. Germline V gene data show CDR1 as SGHVS and CDR2 as FQNEAQ. The CDR3 here is CASSHRASGLSYNEQFF. In DNA, the CDR3 is TGTGCCAGCAGTCACAGGGCTAGCGGACTCTCCTACAATGAGCAGTTCTTC.

This chain joins TRBV4-3 and TRBJ1-4, with D possibly being TRBD1 (5 bases). V was clipped by 0 bases and J by 5 bases, with 19 bases between them. Germline CDR1 LGHNA, CDR2 YSLEER. The CDR3 sequence is 18 residues long. The CDR3 DNA sequence: TGCGCCAGCAGCCAAGACGGGGCAGGTTGGGAAAGAAATGAAAAACTGTTTTTT. Protein sequence: CASSQDGAGWERNEKLFF.

The rearrangement links TRBV4-2 to TRBJ2-3; D uncertain. The length of the CDR3 is 14 residues. CDR1 is LGHNA and CDR2 is YNFKEQ in the germline V gene. V was clipped by 1 base and J by 4 bases, with 9 bases between them. CDR3 sequence reads: CASSQGISADTQYF. CDR3 coding DNA: TGTGCCAGCAGCCAAGGGATTTCGGCAGATACGCAGTATTTT.

This sequence joins TRBV12-5 and TRBJ1-5; D gene unclear. The length of the CDR3 is 12 residues. Germline V gene data show CDR1 as LGHNT and CDR2 as FRNRAP. Trimming pared 7 bases from V and 6 bases from J, leaving 10 bases between. The CDR3 nucleotides are TGTGCTAGTGCCCCACCCGGTCAGCCCCAGCATTTT. Residues: CASAPPGQPQHF.